This is a list of T cell receptor delta chains from one sample in a study of gamma-delta T cells after stem cell transplantation. TCRdb processed the RT-PCR reads again with the CATT caller. The table records around 2,900 delta-chain clones, 5% of them present only once. Source material: gamma-delta T cells. These receptors were obtained from a human donor. It is not recorded whose cells these are; they may come from a transplant donor. CDR3s include the opening cysteine and the closing phenylalanine or tryptophan. Each record gives: V gene, CDR3 length, D gene, J gene, clone size, CDR3 DNA, CDR3 protein. The D gene is left open where the match is weak. Only part of the rows carry a size: once, few, many, or a class if the clone is expanded.

v_gene: TRDV2; len: 15; d_gene: TRDD3; j_gene: TRDJ1; abundance: few; CDR3nt: TGTGCCTGTGACACCGTTGTCCGGGATACGGGTAAACTCATCTTT; CDR3aa: CACDTVVRDTGKLIF
v_gene: TRDV2; len: 16; d_gene: TRDD3; j_gene: TRDJ1; abundance: NA; CDR3nt: TGTGCCTGTGACCGCGTACTGGGGGATAAGGGCGATAAACTCATCTTT; CDR3aa: CACDRVLGDKGDKLIF
v_gene: TRDV2; len: 18; d_gene: TRDD3; j_gene: TRDJ1; abundance: medium-sized; CDR3nt: TGTGCCTGTGACACCGTCGAGGTGGGGGATACTCTCTCCGATAAACTCATCTTT; CDR3aa: CACDTVEVGDTLSDKLIF
v_gene: TRDV1; len: 23; d_gene: NA; j_gene: TRDJ3; abundance: few; CDR3nt: TGTGCTCTTGGGGAACTAGCGGCTACGAAGACTAGGAAGAGCTCCTGGGACACCCGACAGATGTTTTTC; CDR3aa: CALGELAATKTRKSSWDTRQMFF
v_gene: TRDV2; len: 13; d_gene: TRDD3; j_gene: TRDJ1; abundance: large; CDR3nt: TGTGCCTGTGAGGGGATACGGTCCGATAAACTCATCTTT; CDR3aa: CACEGIRSDKLIF
v_gene: TRDV1; len: 23; d_gene: TRDD3; j_gene: TRDJ1; abundance: few; CDR3nt: TGTGCTCTTGGGAAATCCCTTATAGGGATTCCCGGGGGGGATCGGTCGACGACCGATAAACTCATCTTT; CDR3aa: CALGKSLIGIPGGDRSTTDKLIF
v_gene: TRDV2; len: 18; d_gene: TRDD3; j_gene: TRDJ1; abundance: NA; CDR3nt: TGTGCCTGTGACATTCTGGGGGATACACAGTTGTACACCGATAAACTCATCTTT; CDR3aa: CACDILGDTQLYTDKLIF
v_gene: TRDV2; len: 18; d_gene: NA; j_gene: TRDJ3; abundance: medium-sized; CDR3nt: TGTGCCTGTGACACCGCGCATAGGGGGAACTGGGACACCCGACAGATGTTTTTC; CDR3aa: CACDTAHRGNWDTRQMFF
v_gene: TRDV2; len: 18; d_gene: TRDD3; j_gene: TRDJ1; abundance: hyperexpanded; CDR3nt: TGTGCCTGTGACACCTTAAACCTGGGGGATACGCAAACCGATAAACTCATCTTT; CDR3aa: CACDTLNLGDTQTDKLIF
v_gene: TRDV2; len: 18; d_gene: TRDD3; j_gene: TRDJ1; abundance: few; CDR3nt: TGTGCCTGTGACACCGTTCAGGGTGGGGGATACGACACCGATAAACTCATCTTT; CDR3aa: CACDTVQGGGYDTDKLIF
v_gene: TRDV2; len: 19; d_gene: TRDD3; j_gene: TRDJ3; abundance: medium-sized; CDR3nt: TGTGCCTGTGACAATATACTGGGGGAGGCCCCCTGGGACACCCGACAGATGTTTTTC; CDR3aa: CACDNILGEAPWDTRQMFF
v_gene: TRDV2; len: 17; d_gene: NA; j_gene: TRDJ1; abundance: large; CDR3nt: TGTGCCTGTGACGAAGTATATTCTGGGCGATTAACCGATAAACTCATCTTT; CDR3aa: CACDEVYSGRLTDKLIF
v_gene: TRDV2; len: 15; d_gene: TRDD3; j_gene: TRDJ1; abundance: medium-sized; CDR3nt: TGTGCCTGTGACCTACTGGGGGATACGCGGGATAAACTCATCTTT; CDR3aa: CACDLLGDTRDKLIF
v_gene: TRDV2; len: 22; d_gene: NA; j_gene: TRDJ3; abundance: large; CDR3nt: TGTGCCTGTGACACCGCGGGACCTGGTGAGCGGGGAAAAGCCTGGGACACCCGACAGATGTTTTTC; CDR3aa: CACDTAGPGERGKAWDTRQMFF
v_gene: TRDV2; len: 19; d_gene: NA; j_gene: TRDJ1; abundance: large; CDR3nt: TGTGCCTGTGACACTCTGCTTCCAACCCGGGGATCTCGTCCCGATAAACTCATCTTT; CDR3aa: CACDTLLPTRGSRPDKLIF
v_gene: TRDV2; len: 25; d_gene: TRDD3; j_gene: TRDJ1; abundance: many; CDR3nt: TGTGCCTGTGACGGACTATTAAAACCAACCGCTTCCTCCTTGTACTGGGGGATAAGCGGGGATAAACTCATCTTT; CDR3aa: CACDGLLKPTASSLYWGISGDKLIF
v_gene: TRDV2; len: 19; d_gene: TRDD3; j_gene: TRDJ1; abundance: large; CDR3nt: TGTGCCTGTGACACCCTATTTACTGGGGGATACTTGTACACCGATAAACTCATCTTT; CDR3aa: CACDTLFTGGYLYTDKLIF
v_gene: TRDV2; len: 17; d_gene: TRDD3; j_gene: TRDJ1; abundance: NA; CDR3nt: TGTGCCTGTGACACCGTCGGGCGGGATACGAACACCGATAAACTCATCTTT; CDR3aa: CACDTVGRDTNTDKLIF
v_gene: TRDV2; len: 18; d_gene: NA; j_gene: TRDJ1; abundance: hyperexpanded; CDR3nt: TGTGCCTGTGACACCGCTGGGTGGGGACCAACTTACACCGATAAACTCATCTTT; CDR3aa: CACDTAGWGPTYTDKLIF
v_gene: TRDV2; len: 16; d_gene: TRDD3; j_gene: TRDJ1; abundance: NA; CDR3nt: TGTGCCTGTGACGCCGTACTGGGGGATACGGGCGATAAACTCATCTTT; CDR3aa: CACDAVLGDTGDKLIF
v_gene: TRDV1; len: 14; d_gene: TRDD3; j_gene: TRDJ1; abundance: many; CDR3nt: TGTGCTCTTGTAGGAGGGGATACTGGCGATAAACTCATCTTT; CDR3aa: CALVGGDTGDKLIF
v_gene: TRDV2; len: 15; d_gene: TRDD3; j_gene: TRDJ1; abundance: NA; CDR3nt: TGTGCCTGTGACACAGTGGGGGATACCTCCGATAAACTCATCTTT; CDR3aa: CACDTVGDTSDKLIF
v_gene: TRDV2; len: 17; d_gene: TRDD3; j_gene: TRDJ1; abundance: few; CDR3nt: TGTGCCTGCTTCGTACTGGGGGATACGCGGGACACCGATAAACTCATCTTT; CDR3aa: CACFVLGDTRDTDKLIF
v_gene: TRDV2; len: 16; d_gene: TRDD3; j_gene: TRDJ1; abundance: few; CDR3nt: TGTGCCTGTGACGCCGTACTGGGGGATACCACCGATAAACTCATCTTT; CDR3aa: CACDAVLGDTTDKLIF
v_gene: TRDV2; len: 15; d_gene: NA; j_gene: TRDJ1; abundance: medium-sized; CDR3nt: TGTGCCTGTGACTTAATGGATACCCCCACCGATAAACTCATCTTT; CDR3aa: CACDLMDTPTDKLIF
v_gene: TRDV2; len: 16; d_gene: NA; j_gene: TRDJ1; abundance: large; CDR3nt: TGTGCCTGTGACCCCGTAGGGGTCCCTGGAAAATCTAAACTCATCTTT; CDR3aa: CACDPVGVPGKSKLIF
v_gene: TRDV2; len: 17; d_gene: TRDD3; j_gene: TRDJ1; abundance: few; CDR3nt: TGTGCCTGTGACACCTTACTGGGGGATACGCAAACCGATAAACTCATCTTT; CDR3aa: CACDTLLGDTQTDKLIF
v_gene: TRDV2; len: 24; d_gene: TRDD3; j_gene: TRDJ1; abundance: many; CDR3nt: TGTGCCTGTGACACCGTACGCCCAACTACGATCAGACTGGGGGCCGCCCCTTACACCGATAAACTCATCTTT; CDR3aa: CACDTVRPTTIRLGAAPYTDKLIF
v_gene: TRDV2; len: 17; d_gene: TRDD3; j_gene: TRDJ1; abundance: few; CDR3nt: TGTGCCTGTGACGTACTGGGGGATACGCGGGACACCGATAAACTCATCTTT; CDR3aa: CACDVLGDTRDTDKLIF
v_gene: TRDV2; len: 15; d_gene: TRDD3; j_gene: TRDJ1; abundance: large; CDR3nt: TGTGCCTGTGACACAGTGGGGGATACAAACGATAAACTCATCTTT; CDR3aa: CACDTVGDTNDKLIF
v_gene: TRDV2; len: 16; d_gene: TRDD3; j_gene: TRDJ1; abundance: few; CDR3nt: TGTGCCTGTGACATCAATACTGGGGGATATGTCGATAAACTCATCTTT; CDR3aa: CACDINTGGYVDKLIF
v_gene: TRDV2; len: 15; d_gene: TRDD3; j_gene: TRDJ1; abundance: once; CDR3nt: TGTGCCTGTGACACTTTGGGGGATCCCCGCGATAAACTCATCTTT; CDR3aa: CACDTLGDPRDKLIF
v_gene: TRDV2; len: 19; d_gene: TRDD3; j_gene: TRDJ1; abundance: large; CDR3nt: TGTGCCTGTGACACCGTACTCCTGGGGGATACTCAGAACCACGATAAACTCATCTTT; CDR3aa: CACDTVLLGDTQNHDKLIF
v_gene: TRDV2; len: 18; d_gene: NA; j_gene: TRDJ1; abundance: medium-sized; CDR3nt: TGTGCCTGTGACATCCTCCTACGCCCTAACGTAGAAACCGATAAACTCATCTTT; CDR3aa: CACDILLRPNVETDKLIF
v_gene: TRDV2; len: 15; d_gene: TRDD3; j_gene: TRDJ1; abundance: large; CDR3nt: TGTGCCTGCTTCGTACTGGGGGTCGCCACCGATAAACTCATCTTT; CDR3aa: CACFVLGVATDKLIF
v_gene: TRDV2; len: 15; d_gene: TRDD3; j_gene: TRDJ1; abundance: large; CDR3nt: TGTGCCTGTGACATTTTACTGGGGGATACGGAGAAACTCATCTTT; CDR3aa: CACDILLGDTEKLIF
v_gene: TRDV2; len: 17; d_gene: TRDD3; j_gene: TRDJ1; abundance: medium-sized; CDR3nt: TGTGCCTGTGACACACTCAGGGGTGGGGGATACGCCGATAAACTCATCTTT; CDR3aa: CACDTLRGGGYADKLIF
v_gene: TRDV2; len: 17; d_gene: TRDD3; j_gene: TRDJ1; abundance: few; CDR3nt: TGTGCCTGTGACAGTCTGCTGGGGGATACGCAAACCGATAAACTCATCTTT; CDR3aa: CACDSLLGDTQTDKLIF
v_gene: TRDV2; len: 15; d_gene: NA; j_gene: TRDJ1; abundance: medium-sized; CDR3nt: TGTGCCTGTGACCCGGCATCCCATAGGGCCGATAAACTCATCTTT; CDR3aa: CACDPASHRADKLIF
v_gene: TRDV2; len: 19; d_gene: NA; j_gene: TRDJ3; abundance: medium-sized; CDR3nt: TGTGCCTGTGACCCCCCTGGGGATTTAAGCTCCTGGGACACCCGACAGATGTTTTTC; CDR3aa: CACDPPGDLSSWDTRQMFF
v_gene: TRDV2; len: 16; d_gene: TRDD3; j_gene: TRDJ1; abundance: NA; CDR3nt: TGTGCCTGTCTTCTACTGGGGGATAAGTACACCGATAAACTCATCTTT; CDR3aa: CACLLLGDKYTDKLIF
v_gene: TRDV2; len: 16; d_gene: NA; j_gene: TRDJ1; abundance: large; CDR3nt: TGTGCCTGTGACACGGTGGGGGACCTTCCTATGGGGGAACTCATCTTT; CDR3aa: CACDTVGDLPMGELIF
v_gene: TRDV1; len: 22; d_gene: NA; j_gene: TRDJ1; abundance: NA; CDR3nt: TGTGCTCTTGGGGAACTAGGTTGGGATCTGTACGGGCGGTGGGATGACACCGATAAACTCATCTTT; CDR3aa: CALGELGWDLYGRWDDTDKLIF
v_gene: TRDV2; len: 19; d_gene: NA; j_gene: TRDJ3; abundance: large; CDR3nt: TGTGCCTGTGACACCGCGAGTAGTCCTTCTGGCTGGGACACCCGACAGATGTTTTTC; CDR3aa: CACDTASSPSGWDTRQMFF